Below, one TCR beta chain is given with its context. As yet, its antigen is unknown. The sample is drawn from a study of OX40 agonist ivuxolimab in advanced cancers. Across the study: Ivuxolimab, an antibody that agonizes OX40 (CD134), was administered to the patients. The group had a mean age of around 64 years, ranged from about 20 to 85, and was 75% to 85% male.

Findings and caveats of the study: Patients who responded partially at 0.1-3.0 mg/kg showed clonal expansion ranking among the lowest. The antigen specificity of the peripheral T cells (those that were expanded) was not determined.

The method was immunoSEQ multiplex PCR; TCRdb's version includes in-frame clones alone and lacks a portion of them. The table has more than 30,000 clones, 70% to 90% seen once. The sequencing used CD4+ or CD8+ T cells sorted from blood, collected in a trial of the OX40 agonist ivuxolimab. This receptor was identified in an adult with an advanced solid tumor such as melanoma, head and neck, liver or kidney cancer.

CDR3 in DNA: TGTGCCAGCAGAAAGAGTGCAGGGGACAATTCACCCCTCCACTTT. It is translated as CASRKSAGDNSPLHF. V usage is TRBV7-9 and J usage is TRBJ1-6, with a possible D match to TRBD1 (6 bases). The length of the CDR3 is 15 residues. Per the germline V gene, CDR1 is SEHNR and CDR2 is FQNEAQ (reference sequence). V was clipped by 6 bases and J by 7 bases, with 16 bases between them. The full variable domain, its missing parts supplied by reference TRBV7-9 and TRBJ1-6, is DTGVSQNPRHKITKRGQNVTFRCDPISEHNRLYWYRQTLGQGPEFLTYFQNEAQLEKSRLLSDRFSAERPKGSFSTLEIQRTEQGDSAMYLCASRKSAGDNSPLHFGNGTRLTVT.